The clone carrying this TCR beta chain was detected a few times. No antigen is known for it. The record originates from a study of beta chain features in type 1 diabetes. Overall study results and limits: Patients' naive, central memory and Treg TCRB repertoires seemed closer to one another than those of healthy donors.

The V gene lost 10 bases and the J gene lost 4 bases, with 13 bases spanning the gap. The length of the CDR3 is 12 residues. The germline gives CDR1 ENHRY, CDR2 SYGVKD. The investigators reverse transcribed all of the isolated RNA, so they sequenced expressed TCRB transcripts. Profiling relied on immunoSEQ multiplex PCR, and the TCRdb table lists in-frame clones only, not all of them. The sample yields 250,000 to 350,000 clones, about 14% seen once. The TCR comes from a man aged 30 to 39 in good health. Sequenced input: central memory CD4+ T cells from blood. This rearrangement joins TRBV10-3 to TRBJ1-1; TRBD1 might be the D (5 bases). The CDR3 region is CATGASGTEAFF. CDR3 in DNA: TGTGCCACTGGGGCGAGTGGCACTGAAGCTTTCTTT.